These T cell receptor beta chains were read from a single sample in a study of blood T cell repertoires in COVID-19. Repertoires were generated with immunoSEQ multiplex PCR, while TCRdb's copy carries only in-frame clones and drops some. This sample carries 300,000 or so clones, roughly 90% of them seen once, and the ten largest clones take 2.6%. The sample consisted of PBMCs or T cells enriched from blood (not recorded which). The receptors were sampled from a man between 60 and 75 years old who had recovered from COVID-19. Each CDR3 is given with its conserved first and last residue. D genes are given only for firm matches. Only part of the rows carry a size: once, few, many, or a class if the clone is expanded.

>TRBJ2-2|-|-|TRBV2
CASSVVGGGVTGELFF
TGTGCCAGCAGTGTTGTGGGAGGCGGGGTCACCGGGGAGCTGTTTTTT
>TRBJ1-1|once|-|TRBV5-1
CASKRTGSDEAFF
TGCGCCAGCAAACGTACCGGGAGTGATGAAGCTTTCTTT
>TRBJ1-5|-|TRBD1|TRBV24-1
CATTFHRDRELQPQHF
TGTGCCACCACATTTCACCGGGACAGGGAACTTCAGCCCCAGCATTTT
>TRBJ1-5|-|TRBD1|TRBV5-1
CASSPDRGNQPQHF
TGCGCCAGCAGTCCTGACAGGGGTAATCAGCCCCAGCATTTT
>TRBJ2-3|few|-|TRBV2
CASSGQSTDTQYF
TGTGCCAGCAGTGGACAAAGCACAGATACGCAGTATTTT
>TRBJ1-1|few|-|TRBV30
CAWSVRRGTEAFF
TGTGCCTGGAGTGTACGCAGGGGTACTGAAGCTTTCTTT
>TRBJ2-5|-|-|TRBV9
CASSAQTGYGETQYF
TGTGCCAGCAGCGCCCAGACAGGCTATGGGGAGACCCAGTACTTC
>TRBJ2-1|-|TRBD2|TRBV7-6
CASSGGSTSGSSYNEQFF
TGTGCCAGCAGTGGGGGCTCGACTAGCGGGAGCTCCTACAATGAGCAGTTCTTC
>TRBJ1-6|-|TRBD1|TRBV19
CASSPGQGGSPLHF
TGTGCCAGTTCTCCGGGACAGGGTGGGTCACCCCTCCACTTT
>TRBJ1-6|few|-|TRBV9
CASSVGGPNSPLHF
TGTGCCAGCAGCGTAGGGGGGCCTAATTCACCCCTCCACTTT
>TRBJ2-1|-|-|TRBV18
CASSPSRAGEFF
TGTGCCAGCTCACCCAGTCGAGCAGGGGAGTTCTTC
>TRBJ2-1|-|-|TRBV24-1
CATSDYTTGYNEQFF
TGTGCCACCAGTGATTACACTACGGGATACAATGAGCAGTTCTTC
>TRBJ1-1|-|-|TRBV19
CASTRDTVEAFF
TGTGCCAGTACCAGGGATACAGTTGAAGCTTTCTTT
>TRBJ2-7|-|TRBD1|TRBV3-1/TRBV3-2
CASSLQGQGRDEQYF
TGTGCCAGCAGCCTCCAAGGACAGGGTCGGGACGAGCAGTACTTC
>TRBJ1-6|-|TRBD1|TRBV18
CASSADRVNSPLHF
TGTGCCAGCTCAGCCGACAGGGTAAATTCACCCCTCCACTTT
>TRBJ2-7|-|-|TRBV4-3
CASSPQEDARGISEQYF
TGCGCCAGCAGCCCGCAGGAGGATGCCCGAGGGATTAGCGAGCAGTACTTC
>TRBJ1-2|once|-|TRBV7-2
CASSPDIGGYGYTF
TGTGCCAGCAGCCCGGACATCGGGGGCTATGGCTACACCTTC
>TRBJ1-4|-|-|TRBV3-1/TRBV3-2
CASSHRGSGTNEKLFF
TGTGCCAGCAGCCACAGAGGGTCGGGAACTAATGAAAAACTGTTTTTT
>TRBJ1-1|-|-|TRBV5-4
CASSTLTGDTEAFF
TGTGCCAGCAGCACCTTGACCGGAGACACTGAAGCTTTCTTT
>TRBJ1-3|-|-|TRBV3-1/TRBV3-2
CASSRRGNTIYF
TGTGCCAGCAGCCGGCGGGGAAACACCATATATTTT
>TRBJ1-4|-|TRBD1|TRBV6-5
CASRRQGEKLFF
TGTGCCAGCAGGCGACAGGGTGAAAAACTGTTTTTT
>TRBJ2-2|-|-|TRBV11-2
CASSLGESSRGGELFF
TGTGCCAGCAGCTTGGGGGAGAGCTCCAGGGGCGGGGAGCTGTTTTTT
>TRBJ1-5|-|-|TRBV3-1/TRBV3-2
CASSQGGLEPQHF
TGTGCCAGCAGCCAAGGAGGGCTAGAGCCCCAGCATTTT
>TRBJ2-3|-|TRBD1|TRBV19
CATNGRRTGRTDTQYF
TGTGCCACAAACGGACGTCGGACAGGGCGCACAGATACGCAGTATTTT
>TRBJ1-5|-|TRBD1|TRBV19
CASSRGQGFGSNQPQHF
TGTGCCAGTAGTAGGGGACAGGGATTCGGTAGCAATCAGCCCCAGCATTTT